The T cell receptor (beta chain) described here comes from a study of blood T cell repertoires in COVID-19. Study context: Collection of acute and convalescent COVID-19 samples took place in the United States, Italy and Spain. The cDNA or gDNA used as material had been derived from T cells, B-cell-depleted T cells, or PBMCs.

Authors' methods: Reference gene primer amplification in the assay estimated nucleated cell counts. Libraries were prepared by immunoSEQ multiplex PCR; TCRdb keeps only in-frame clonotypes and omits some of them. V, J and clone size are those of that table, while D and trimming were read from the DNA. In the table there are 200,000 to 250,000 clones, almost 90% of which are singletons. The CDR3 is made up of 15 amino acids. Between the trimmed V and J ends, which lost 1 base and 12 bases, there was a span of 19 bases. The germline gives CDR1 SGHVS, CDR2 FQNEAQ. This clonotype originated in a woman in her fifties or sixties with acute or convalescent COVID-19. The chain is built from TRBV7-8 and TRBJ1-5, with D possibly being TRBD1 (5 bases). Sequencing was carried out using peripheral blood. CDR3 region: CASSLVFREMGGQHF. CDR3 DNA sequence: TGTGCCAGCAGCTTAGTGTTCAGGGAAATGGGTGGCCAGCATTTT.